This TCR beta chain was obtained from a study of T cell changes during pregnancy in multiple sclerosis. Germline V lookup: CDR1 KGHSH, CDR2 LQKENI. The CDR3 runs to 13 residues. Trimming cost V 2 bases and J 4 bases, with 7 bases left between them. Profiling relied on immunoSEQ multiplex PCR, and the TCRdb table lists in-frame clones only, not all of them. The data hold some 94,000 clones, with approximately 90% observed a single time. The chain combines TRBV18 with TRBJ2-3, with D possibly being TRBD1 (5 bases). Specimen: peripheral blood, collected in the first trimester of pregnancy. The TCR comes from a female donor in good health, enrolled as a control in a pregnancy study. The CDR3 loop is CASSPGRADTQYF. CDR3 DNA: TGTGCCAGCTCACCAGGCAGGGCAGATACGCAGTATTTT.